The next 8 T cell receptor beta chains were all read from a single sample in a study of blood T cell repertoires in COVID-19. Produced via immunoSEQ multiplex PCR; TCRdb's table is partial and in-frame only. This sample has roughly 150,000 clones; approximately 90% occur once, and the top ten carry around 2%. The sample comprised peripheral blood. These receptors all come from a man aged 45-60 years who had recovered from COVID-19.

This chain links TRBV10-3 with TRBJ1-2; D may be TRBD1 (6 bases). Germline-derived CDR1 and CDR2 are ENHRY and SYGVKD. V was clipped by 0 bases and J by 0 bases, with 11 bases between them. The CDR3 length is 16 residues. CDR3: CAISESRGGTNYGYTF. The CDR3 DNA follows: TGTGCCATCAGTGAGTCAAGGGGGGGTACTAACTATGGCTACACCTTC.

The chain carries TRBV5-1 and TRBJ2-7, with 7 bases fitting TRBD1. The CDR3 has 14 amino acids. The germline CDR1 and CDR2 sequences are SGHRS and YFSETQ. J lost 1 base, V lost 4 bases, and 5 bases had no gene match. CDR3 sequence: CASSTGTASYEQYF. DNA for the CDR3: TGCGCCAGCAGCACCGGGACAGCTTCCTACGAGCAGTACTTC.

This sequence joins TRBV3-1 (or the pseudogene TRBV3-2) and TRBJ1-6; D ambiguous. The CDR3 totals 12 residues. Trimming removed 2 bases from V and 14 bases from J, with 10 bases in between. Germline V CDR1 and CDR2: LGHDT, YNNKEL (reference sequence). CDR3 DNA: TGTGCCAGCAGCCAACGAGACCTAGCCCTCCACTTT. Protein sequence: CASSQRDLALHF.

The rearrangement links TRBV11-2 to TRBJ2-6; D might be TRBD2 (5 bases). This CDR3 has 15 amino acids. Germline V gene lookup returns CDR1 SGHAT and CDR2 FQNNGV. The V gene lost 2 bases and the J gene lost 4 bases, with 9 bases spanning the gap. The CDR3: CASSLRPGGANVLTF. The CDR3 nucleotides read TGTGCCAGCAGCTTAAGACCGGGGGGGGCCAACGTCCTGACTTTC.

V gene TRBV10-3 combines with J gene TRBJ2-1; 9 bases fit TRBD2. The CDR3 consists of 16 residues. The J segment lost 6 bases and the V segment lost 2 bases, leaving 8 bases of the junction unmatched. Germline CDR1 ENHRY, CDR2 SYGVKD. The CDR3 reads CAISEMVSGSSNEQFF. The CDR3 DNA sequence: TGTGCCATCAGTGAGATGGTTAGCGGGAGTTCCAATGAGCAGTTCTTC.

CDR3 nucleotides: TGTGCCAGCGGCCGGGGGACTGAAGCTTTCTTT. Protein sequence: CASGRGTEAFF. The chain couples TRBV5-5 to TRBJ1-1, with D maybe TRBD1 (5 bases). CDR3 length equals 11 residues. Germline CDR1 SGHKS, CDR2 YYEKEE (reference sequence). V dropped 7 bases and J dropped 5 bases, with 9 bases sitting between them.

This clone has just a few counts. The chain recombines TRBV10-2 with TRBJ1-4; 7 bases line up with TRBD1. Germline values: CDR1 WSHSY, CDR2 SAAADI. The CDR3 length is 12 residues. J lost 8 bases, V lost 8 bases, and 5 bases had no gene match. Here the CDR3 DNA reads TGCGCCAGCTCGCGACAGGGAGAAAAACTGTTTTTT. It codes for CASSRQGEKLFF.

The chain joins TRBV9 to TRBJ1-5, with no clear D. Trimming removed 6 bases from V and 3 bases from J, with 16 bases in between. The CDR3 is made up of 15 amino acids. From germline, CDR1 is SGDLS and CDR2 YYNGEE. CDR3 bases: TGTGCCAGCAACACAGACGGGGAAGTCAATCAGCCCCAGCATTTT. Translating gives CASNTDGEVNQPQHF.